This entry describes one T cell receptor (beta chain). Its cognate antigen is unknown. This sample was included in a study of T-cell reconstitution after alpha-beta-depleted transplantation in children. Study-level findings and limits: Hyperexpanded clones declined; after one year, newly produced T cells mostly supplied diversity. Several hundred rapidly expanded clones from non-depleted graft cells reportedly supplied alpha-beta T cells about two months post-transplant.

The TCRbeta library was prepared with unique molecular identifiers. MiXCR was run by TCRdb on the PCR reads, yielding one entry per CDR3 protein. The sample shows over 80,000 distinct CDR3 sequences, about 22% of them seen only once. Specimen: PBMCs, collected before TCRalphabeta/CD19-depleted stem cell transplant. The receptor was isolated from a boy aged 2 to 10 with acute lymphoblastic leukemia, due to receive a stem cell transplant.

CDR3 in amino acids: CASSQGLAEGLDNEQFF. CDR3 coding DNA: TGCGCCAGCAGCCAGGGACTAGCGGAGGGCCTGGACAATGAGCAGTTCTTC. The chain couples TRBV5-1 to TRBJ2-1; 11 nucleotides agree with TRBD2. The trim removed 4 bases at V and 5 bases at J, leaving 11 bases unmatched. CDR1 and CDR2 (germline): SGHRS, YFSETQ. The CDR3 extends over 17 amino acids.